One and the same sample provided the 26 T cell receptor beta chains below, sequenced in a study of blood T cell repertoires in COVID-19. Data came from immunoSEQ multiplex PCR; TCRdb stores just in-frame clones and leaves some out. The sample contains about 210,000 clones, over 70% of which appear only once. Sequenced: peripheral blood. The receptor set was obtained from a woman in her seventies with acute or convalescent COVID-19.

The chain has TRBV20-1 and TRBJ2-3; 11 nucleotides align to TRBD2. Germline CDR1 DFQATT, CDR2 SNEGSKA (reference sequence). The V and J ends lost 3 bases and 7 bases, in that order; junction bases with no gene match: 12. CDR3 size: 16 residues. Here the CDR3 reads CSASPIAGGPVYTQYF. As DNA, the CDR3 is TGCAGTGCTAGTCCGATAGCGGGGGGGCCTGTATATACGCAGTATTTT.

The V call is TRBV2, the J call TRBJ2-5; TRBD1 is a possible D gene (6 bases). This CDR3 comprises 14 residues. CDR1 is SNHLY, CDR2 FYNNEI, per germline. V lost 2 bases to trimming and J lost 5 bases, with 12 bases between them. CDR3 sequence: CASSEYGGRETQYF. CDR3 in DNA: TGTGCCAGCAGTGAATATGGGGGCAGGGAGACCCAGTACTTC.

The CDR3 coding sequence is TGCGCCAGCAGCCGGTTACTCCACCAAGAGACCCAGTACTTC. This translates into CASSRLLHQETQYF. V usage is TRBV4-3 and J usage is TRBJ2-5, with D uncertain. This CDR3 is built from 14 residues. The germline V and J ends were trimmed by 4 bases and 0 bases, with 9 bases remaining between them. The germline CDR1 and CDR2 sequences are LGHNA and YSLEER.

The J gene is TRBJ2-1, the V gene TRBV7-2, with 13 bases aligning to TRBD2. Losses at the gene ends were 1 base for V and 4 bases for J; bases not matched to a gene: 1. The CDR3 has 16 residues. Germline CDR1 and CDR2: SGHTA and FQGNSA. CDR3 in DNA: TGTGCCAGCAGCTTAGGGACTAGCGGGGGATACAATGAGCAGTTCTTC. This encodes CASSLGTSGGYNEQFF. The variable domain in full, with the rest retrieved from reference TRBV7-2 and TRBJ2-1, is GAGVSQSPSNKVTEKGKDVELRCDPISGHTALYWYRQSLGQGLEFLIYFQGNSAPDKSGLPSDRFSAERTGGSVSTLTIQRTQQEDSAVYLCASSLGTSGGYNEQFFGPGTRLTVL.

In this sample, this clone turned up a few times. As DNA, the CDR3 is TGTGCCAGTAGTATGTCGCAGGGGAAATACGAGCAGTACTTC. It codes for CASSMSQGKYEQYF. This sequence joins TRBV19 and TRBJ2-7; D perhaps matches TRBD1 (6 bases). V was trimmed by 3 bases and J by 4 bases, leaving 13 bases between them. Germline V CDR1 and CDR2: LNHDA, SQIVND (reference sequence). The CDR3 is 14 amino acids.

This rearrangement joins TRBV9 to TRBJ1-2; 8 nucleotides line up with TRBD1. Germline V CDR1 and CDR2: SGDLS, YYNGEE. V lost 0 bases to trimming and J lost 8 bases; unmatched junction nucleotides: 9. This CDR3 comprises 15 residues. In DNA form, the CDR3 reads TGTGCCAGCAGCGTAGCTCTCCAGGGGGCGGACGGCTACACCTTC. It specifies CASSVALQGADGYTF.

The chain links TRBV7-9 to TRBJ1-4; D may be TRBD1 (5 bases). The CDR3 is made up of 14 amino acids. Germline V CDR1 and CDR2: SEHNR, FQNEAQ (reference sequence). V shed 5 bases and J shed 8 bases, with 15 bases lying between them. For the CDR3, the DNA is TGTGCCAGCAGCCGGGACTTCGGCGGGGAAAAACTGTTTTTT. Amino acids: CASSRDFGGEKLFF. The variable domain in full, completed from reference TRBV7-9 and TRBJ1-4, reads DTGVSQNPRHKITKRGQNVTFRCDPISEHNRLYWYRQTLGQGPEFLTYFQNEAQLEKSRLLSDRFSAERPKGSFSTLEIQRTEQGDSAMYLCASSRDFGGEKLFFGSGTQLSVL.

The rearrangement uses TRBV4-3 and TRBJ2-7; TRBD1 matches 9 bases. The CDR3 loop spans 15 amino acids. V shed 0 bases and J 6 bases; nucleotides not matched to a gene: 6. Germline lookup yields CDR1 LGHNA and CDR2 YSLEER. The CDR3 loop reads CASSQEARTGAEQYF. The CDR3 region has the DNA TGCGCCAGCAGCCAAGAAGCCCGGACAGGGGCCGAGCAGTACTTC.

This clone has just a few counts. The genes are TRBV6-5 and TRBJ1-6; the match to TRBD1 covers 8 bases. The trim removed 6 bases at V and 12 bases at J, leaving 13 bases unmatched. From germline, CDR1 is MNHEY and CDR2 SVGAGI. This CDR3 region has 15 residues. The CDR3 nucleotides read TGTGCCAGCAGCCCCTCTCAGGGGGCCGCGAGACCCCTCCACTTT. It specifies CASSPSQGAARPLHF.

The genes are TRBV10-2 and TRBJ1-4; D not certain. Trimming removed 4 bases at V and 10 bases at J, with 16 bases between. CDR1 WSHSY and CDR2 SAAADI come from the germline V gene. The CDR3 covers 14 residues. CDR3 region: CASSVTGREGKLFF. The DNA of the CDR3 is TGCGCCAGCAGTGTTACCGGACGGGAGGGAAAACTGTTTTTT.

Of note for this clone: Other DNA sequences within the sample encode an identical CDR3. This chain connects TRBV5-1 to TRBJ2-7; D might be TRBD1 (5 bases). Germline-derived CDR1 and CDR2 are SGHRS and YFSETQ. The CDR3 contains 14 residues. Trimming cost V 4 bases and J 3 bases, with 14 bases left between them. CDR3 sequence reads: CASSPGQLIYEQYF. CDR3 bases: TGCGCCAGCAGCCCTGGACAACTCATCTACGAGCAGTACTTC.

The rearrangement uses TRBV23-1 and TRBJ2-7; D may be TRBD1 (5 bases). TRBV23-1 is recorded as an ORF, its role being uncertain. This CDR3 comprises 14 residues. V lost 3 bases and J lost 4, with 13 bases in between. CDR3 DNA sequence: TGCGCCAGCAGTCACGGCCATGACAGATACGAGCAGTACTTC. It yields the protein CASSHGHDRYEQYF.

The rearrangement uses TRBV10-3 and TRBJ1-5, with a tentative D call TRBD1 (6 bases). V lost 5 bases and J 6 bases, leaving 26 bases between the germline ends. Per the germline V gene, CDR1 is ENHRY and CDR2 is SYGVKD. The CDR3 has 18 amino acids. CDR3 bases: TGTGCCATCAGTTCCCCGATGGGGGGAGGGGGTCTAAGTCAGCCCCAGCATTTT. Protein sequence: CAISSPMGGGGLSQPQHF.

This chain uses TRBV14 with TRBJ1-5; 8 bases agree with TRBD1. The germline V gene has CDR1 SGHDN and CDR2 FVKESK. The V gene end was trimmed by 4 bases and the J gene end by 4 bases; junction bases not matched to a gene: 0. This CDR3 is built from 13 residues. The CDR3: CASSRTGNQPQHF. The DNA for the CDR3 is TGTGCCAGCAGCCGGACAGGGAATCAGCCCCAGCATTTT.

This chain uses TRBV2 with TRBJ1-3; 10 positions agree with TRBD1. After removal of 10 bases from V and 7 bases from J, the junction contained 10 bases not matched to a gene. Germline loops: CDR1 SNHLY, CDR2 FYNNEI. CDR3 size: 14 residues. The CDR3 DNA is TGTGCCATCCTGAAACTGACAGGGGGCAACACCATATATTTT. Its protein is CAILKLTGGNTIYF.

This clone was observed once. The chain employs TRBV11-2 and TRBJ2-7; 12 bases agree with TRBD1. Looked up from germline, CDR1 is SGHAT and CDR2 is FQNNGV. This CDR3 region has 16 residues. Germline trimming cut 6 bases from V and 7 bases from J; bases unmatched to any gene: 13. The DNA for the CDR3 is TGTGCCAGCAGGCTAGGCGCCGGGACAGGGGGCAGGGAGCAGTACTTC. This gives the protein CASRLGAGTGGREQYF. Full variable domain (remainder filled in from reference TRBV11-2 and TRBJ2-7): EAGVAQSPRYKIIEKRQSVAFWCNPISGHATLYWYQQILGQGPKLLIQFQNNGVVDDSQLPKDRFSAERLKGVDSTLKIQPAKLEDSAVYLCASRLGAGTGGREQYFGPGTRLTVT.

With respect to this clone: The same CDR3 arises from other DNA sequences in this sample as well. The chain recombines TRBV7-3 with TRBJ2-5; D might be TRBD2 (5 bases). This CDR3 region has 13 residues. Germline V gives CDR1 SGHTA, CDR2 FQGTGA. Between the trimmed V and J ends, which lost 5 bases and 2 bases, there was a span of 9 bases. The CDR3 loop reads CASSRELQETQYF. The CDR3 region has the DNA TGTGCCAGCAGCCGGGAACTACAAGAGACCCAGTACTTC. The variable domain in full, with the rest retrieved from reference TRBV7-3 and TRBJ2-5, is GAGVSQTPSNKVTEKGKYVELRCDPISGHTALYWYRQSLGQGPEFLIYFQGTGAADDSGLPNDRFFAVRPEGSVSTLKIQRTERGDSAVYLCASSRELQETQYFGPGTRLLVL.

The CDR3 reads CASSEVSGGARDEQFF. CDR3 sequence (DNA): TGTGCCAGCAGTGAAGTTAGCGGGGGGGCGAGAGATGAGCAGTTCTTC. The genes are TRBV2 and TRBJ2-1; 11 bases are shared with TRBD2. Trimming at V came to 1 base and at J to 8 bases, leaving 7 bases not matched to a gene. The germline V gene encodes CDR1 SNHLY and CDR2 FYNNEI. This CDR3 is built from 16 residues.

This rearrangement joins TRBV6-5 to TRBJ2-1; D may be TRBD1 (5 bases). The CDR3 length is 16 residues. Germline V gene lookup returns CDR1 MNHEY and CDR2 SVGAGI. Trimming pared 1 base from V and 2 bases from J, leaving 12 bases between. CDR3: CASSYYQGLTYNEQFF. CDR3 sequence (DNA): TGTGCCAGCAGTTACTATCAGGGATTAACCTACAATGAGCAGTTCTTC.

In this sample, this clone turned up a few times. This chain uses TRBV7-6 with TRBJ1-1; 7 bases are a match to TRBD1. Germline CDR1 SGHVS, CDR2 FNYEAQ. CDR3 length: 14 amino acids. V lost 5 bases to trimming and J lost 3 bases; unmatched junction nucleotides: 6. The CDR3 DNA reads TGTGCCAGCAGCCCCCAGGGGGTGGACACTGAAGCTTTCTTT. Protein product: CASSPQGVDTEAFF. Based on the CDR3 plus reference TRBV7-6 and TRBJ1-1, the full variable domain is GAGVSQSPRYKVTKRGQDVALRCDPISGHVSLYWYRQALGQGPEFLTYFNYEAQQDKSGLPNDRFSAERPEGSISTLTIQRTEQRDSAMYRCASSPQGVDTEAFFGQGTRLTVV.

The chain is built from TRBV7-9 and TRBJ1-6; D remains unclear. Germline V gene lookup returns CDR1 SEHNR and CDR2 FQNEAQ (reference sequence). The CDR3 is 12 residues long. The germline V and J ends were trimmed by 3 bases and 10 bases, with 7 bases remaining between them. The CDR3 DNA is TGTGCCAGCAGCTTTCCCATCTCACCCCTCCACTTT. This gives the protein CASSFPISPLHF.

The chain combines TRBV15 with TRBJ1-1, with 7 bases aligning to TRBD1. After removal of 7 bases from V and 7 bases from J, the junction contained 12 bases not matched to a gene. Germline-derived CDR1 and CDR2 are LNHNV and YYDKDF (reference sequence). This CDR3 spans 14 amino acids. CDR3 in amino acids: CATIRGGTAIEAFF. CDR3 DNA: TGTGCCACCATTCGGGGGGGGACAGCGATTGAAGCTTTCTTT.

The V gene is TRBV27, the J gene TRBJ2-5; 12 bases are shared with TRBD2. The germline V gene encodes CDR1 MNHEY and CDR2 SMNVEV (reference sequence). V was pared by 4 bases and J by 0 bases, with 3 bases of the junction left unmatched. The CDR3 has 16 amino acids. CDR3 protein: CASSSWTSGDQETQYF. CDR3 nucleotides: TGTGCCAGCAGTTCCTGGACTAGCGGGGACCAAGAGACCCAGTACTTC.

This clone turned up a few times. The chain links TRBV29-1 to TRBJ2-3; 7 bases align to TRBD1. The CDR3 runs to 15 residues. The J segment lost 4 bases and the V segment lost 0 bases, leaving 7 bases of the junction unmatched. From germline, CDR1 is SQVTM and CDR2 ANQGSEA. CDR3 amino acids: CSVEERQGWADTQYF. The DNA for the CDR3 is TGCAGCGTTGAAGAACGACAGGGATGGGCAGATACGCAGTATTTT.

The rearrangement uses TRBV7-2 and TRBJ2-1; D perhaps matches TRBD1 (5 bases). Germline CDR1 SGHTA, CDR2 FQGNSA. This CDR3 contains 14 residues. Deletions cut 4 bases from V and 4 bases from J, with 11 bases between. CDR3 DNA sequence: TGTGCCAGCAGCTCACAGACAGCATACAATGAGCAGTTCTTC. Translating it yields CASSSQTAYNEQFF.

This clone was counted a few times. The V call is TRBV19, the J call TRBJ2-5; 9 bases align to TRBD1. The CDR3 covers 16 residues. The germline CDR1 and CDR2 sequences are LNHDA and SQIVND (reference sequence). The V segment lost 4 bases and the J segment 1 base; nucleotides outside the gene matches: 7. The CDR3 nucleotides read TGTGCCAGTAGTAGGGGGGACAGGGCCACCCAAGAGACCCAGTACTTC. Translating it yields CASSRGDRATQETQYF.